The rows below give T cell receptor beta chains drawn from one sample of a study of cytomegalovirus exposure and HLA in healthy donors. TCRdb's copy holds only in-frame clones and misses some; the assay was immunoSEQ multiplex PCR. The sample records some 62,000 clones, approximately 89% being singletons. The sample taken for sequencing was PBMCs. Every receptor here comes from a young man in good health and CMV-seronegative. CDR3s include the opening cysteine and the closing phenylalanine or tryptophan. Fields, in order: J gene, D gene, V gene, clone size, CDR3 DNA, CDR3 protein. D genes are given only for firm matches. Part of the rows lack a size; the others show once, few, many or a class for expanded clones.

TRBJ2-3 . TRBV7-9 . TGTGCCAGCAGCCCCGAGACAGGGACTAGCACAGATACGCAGTATTTT CASSPETGTSTDTQYF
TRBJ2-7 TRBD1 TRBV2 . TGTGCCAGCAGTCGACAGGGGCTAACCTACGAGCAGTACTTC CASSRQGLTYEQYF
TRBJ1-1 TRBD1 TRBV13 . TGTGCCAGCAGCACGGGACAGGGGGGGCCTGAAGCTTTCTTT CASSTGQGGPEAFF
TRBJ2-1 . TRBV5-1 . TGCGCCAGCAGCTCCCAAACGGGGTACAATGAGCAGTTCTTC CASSSQTGYNEQFF
TRBJ2-1 TRBD2 TRBV29-1 . TGCAGCGGTCTCCCCATAGCGGGGGGCTACAATGAGCAGTTCTTC CSGLPIAGGYNEQFF
TRBJ2-1 TRBD2 TRBV28 . TGTGCCAGCAGTTACCTCGGGGGGGAATACAATGAGCAGTTCTTC CASSYLGGEYNEQFF
TRBJ1-2 . TRBV7-9 . TGTGCCATCGACGAGGACAGTGGCGGCTACACCTTC CAIDEDSGGYTF
TRBJ1-2 . TRBV7-9 . TGTGCCAGCAGCTTCTCTTCTAACTATGGCTACACCTTC CASSFSSNYGYTF
TRBJ2-2 TRBD2 TRBV7-8 . TGTGCCAGCAGCTCGCCACTTACTAGCGGGGGGATGAACACCGGGGAGCTGTTTTTT CASSSPLTSGGMNTGELFF
TRBJ1-5 . TRBV2 once TGTGCCAGCGGGGCGGCGGGCAATCAGCCCCAGCATTTT CASGAAGNQPQHF
TRBJ2-1 TRBD2 TRBV4-1 . TGCGCCAGCAGCCCCTCGCCTAGCGGGGGCAATGAGCAGTTCTTC CASSPSPSGGNEQFF
TRBJ1-2 TRBD1 TRBV20-1 . TGCAGTGCCAAGGGGGCGGGCGGCTACACCTTC CSAKGAGGYTF
TRBJ2-3 . TRBV11-3 few TGTGCCAGCAGCTTAGCAGACAGAACCGATACGCAGTATTTT CASSLADRTDTQYF
TRBJ2-5 TRBD2 TRBV20-1 . TGCAGTGCTAGCGGGGGGGAGACCCAGTACTTC CSASGGETQYF
TRBJ2-3 . TRBV10-2 . TGCGCCAGCAGAGCTAGCCGCCCTTCCACAGATACGCAGTATTTT CASRASRPSTDTQYF
TRBJ1-2 . TRBV7-8 few TGTGCCAGCAGTTTACAGGGAGGAGGGGTAGATAACTATGGCTACACCTTC CASSLQGGGVDNYGYTF
TRBJ1-3 . TRBV9 . TGTGCCAGCAAGGGGTCTGGAAACACCATATATTTT CASKGSGNTIYF
TRBJ2-7 TRBD1 TRBV4-1 . TGCGCCACCGCCGGGACAGGGGGTAACGAGCAGTACTTC CATAGTGGNEQYF
TRBJ1-2 TRBD1 TRBV13 . TGTGCCAGCAGCTCAGGACAGGCTCCTTGGGGCTACACCTTC CASSSGQAPWGYTF
TRBJ1-1 . TRBV5-1 . TGCGCCAGCAGCTTGAGCCAGACAAACACTGAAGCTTTCTTT CASSLSQTNTEAFF
TRBJ1-6 . TRBV18 . TGTGCCAGCTCGCCAGGGGAGGAATCACCCCTCCACTTT CASSPGEESPLHF
TRBJ2-3 . TRBV5-6 . TGTGCCAGCAGCTTGAGGGGGGGCGGAGATACGCAGTATTTT CASSLRGGGDTQYF
TRBJ2-1 TRBD2 TRBV6-5 . TGTGCCAGCAGTTTATCTAGCGGGGGGGCCGAGCAGTTCTTC CASSLSSGGAEQFF
TRBJ2-6 . TRBV7-9 . TGTGCCAGCAGCTTAGTCGTCGGAGGTCCCTCTGGGGCCAACGTCCTGACTTTC CASSLVVGGPSGANVLTF
TRBJ2-6 . TRBV2 few TGTGCCAGCAAGGGAGTGCTCTCTGGGGCCAACGTCCTGACTTTC CASKGVLSGANVLTF
TRBJ2-1 . TRBV5-1 . TGCGCCAGCAGCTTGGTGGCGGGGGCGGCCTACAATGAGCAGTTCTTC CASSLVAGAAYNEQFF
TRBJ2-1 . TRBV5-1 . TGCGCCAGCAGCATGACTACCCGGGATAGTGAGCAGTTCTTC CASSMTTRDSEQFF
TRBJ1-2 . TRBV29-1 . TGCAGCGTTGGAGAGGCAGATGGCTACACCTTC CSVGEADGYTF
TRBJ1-6 . TRBV9 . TGTGCCAGCAGCGTAGGGGGGGGAACCCTCCACTTT CASSVGGGTLHF
TRBJ1-2 TRBD1 TRBV4-2 once TGTGCCAGCAGCCCCCGACAGGGGGGTCCTAACTATGGCTACACCTTC CASSPRQGGPNYGYTF
TRBJ1-2 . TRBV5-1 once TGCGCCAGCAGCTTGCCCGCGGGGGATGACTACACCTTC CASSLPAGDDYTF
TRBJ2-3 . TRBV7-6 . TGTGCCAGCAGCCTAAGGGGGGGCACCACAGATACGCAGTATTTT CASSLRGGTTDTQYF
TRBJ2-7 . TRBV10-3 . TGTGCCATCAGTGCTCGAAGAGGGTTCTACGAGCAGTACTTC CAISARRGFYEQYF
TRBJ2-5 . TRBV5-4 . TGTGCCAGCAGCTCGGACTCGGATGGAGAGACCCAGTACTTC CASSSDSDGETQYF
TRBJ2-5 . TRBV18 . TGTGCCAGCTCACCGGTTCCCCGGGAGACCCAGTACTTC CASSPVPRETQYF
TRBJ1-2 TRBD1 TRBV13 . TGTGCCAGCAGCGACGGGACAGACTATGGCTACACCTTC CASSDGTDYGYTF
TRBJ2-7 TRBD1 TRBV6-4 . TGTGCCAGCAGTGACTCGGACAGGGGCGAGCAGTACTTC CASSDSDRGEQYF
TRBJ2-1 . TRBV7-6 . TGTGCCAGCAGCTTAGGCTGGCAGGATTACAATGAGCAGTTCTTC CASSLGWQDYNEQFF
TRBJ2-1 . TRBV28 . TGTGCCAGCAGTACCAGAAGCTCCTACAATGAGCAGTTCTTC CASSTRSSYNEQFF
TRBJ1-5 . TRBV6-1 . TGTGCCAGCAGTGAAGCTTGGGGCCAGCCCCAGCATTTT CASSEAWGQPQHF